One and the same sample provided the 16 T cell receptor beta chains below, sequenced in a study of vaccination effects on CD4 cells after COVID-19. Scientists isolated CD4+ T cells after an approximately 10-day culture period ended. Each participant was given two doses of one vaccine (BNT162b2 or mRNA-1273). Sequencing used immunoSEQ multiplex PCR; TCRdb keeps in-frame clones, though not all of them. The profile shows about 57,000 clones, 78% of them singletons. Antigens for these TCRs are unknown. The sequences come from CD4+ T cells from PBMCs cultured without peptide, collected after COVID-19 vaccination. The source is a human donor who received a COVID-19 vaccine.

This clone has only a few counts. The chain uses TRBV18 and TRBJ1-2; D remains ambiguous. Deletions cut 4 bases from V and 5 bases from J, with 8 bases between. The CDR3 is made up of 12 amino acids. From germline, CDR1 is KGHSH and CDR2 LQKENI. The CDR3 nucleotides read TGTGCCAGCTCACAAAACAGATATGGCTACACCTTC. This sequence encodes CASSQNRYGYTF.

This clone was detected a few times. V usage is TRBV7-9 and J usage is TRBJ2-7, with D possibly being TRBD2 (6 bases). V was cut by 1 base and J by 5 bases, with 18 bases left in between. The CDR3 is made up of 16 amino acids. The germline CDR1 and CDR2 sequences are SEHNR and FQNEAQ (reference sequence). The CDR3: CASSLGVGLGGDEQYF. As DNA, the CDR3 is TGTGCCAGCAGCTTAGGGGTCGGACTGGGCGGGGACGAGCAGTACTTC.

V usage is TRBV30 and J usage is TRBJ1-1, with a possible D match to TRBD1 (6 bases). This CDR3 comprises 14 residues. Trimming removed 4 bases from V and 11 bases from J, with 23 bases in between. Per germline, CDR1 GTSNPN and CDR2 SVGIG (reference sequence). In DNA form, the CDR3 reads TGTGCCTGGAATGGGGGGGCGCTTCGCTATACGGCTTTCTTT. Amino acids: CAWNGGALRYTAFF.

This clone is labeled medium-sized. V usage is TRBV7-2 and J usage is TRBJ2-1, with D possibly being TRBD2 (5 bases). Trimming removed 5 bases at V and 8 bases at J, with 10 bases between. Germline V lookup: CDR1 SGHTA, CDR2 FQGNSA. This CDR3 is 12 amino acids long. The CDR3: CASSVTRDEQFF. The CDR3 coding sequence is TGTGCCAGCAGCGTCACTAGGGATGAGCAGTTCTTC. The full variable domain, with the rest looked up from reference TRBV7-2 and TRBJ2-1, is GAGVSQSPSNKVTEKGKDVELRCDPISGHTALYWYRQSLGQGLEFLIYFQGNSAPDKSGLPSDRFSAERTGGSVSTLTIQRTQQEDSAVYLCASSVTRDEQFFGPGTRLTVL.

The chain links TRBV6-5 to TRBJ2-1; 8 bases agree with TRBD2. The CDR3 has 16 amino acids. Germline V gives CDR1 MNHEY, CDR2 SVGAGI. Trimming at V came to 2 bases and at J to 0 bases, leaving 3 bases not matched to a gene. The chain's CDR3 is CASSYLAGSSYNEQFF. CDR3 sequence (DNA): TGTGCCAGCAGTTACCTAGCGGGTAGCTCCTACAATGAGCAGTTCTTC.

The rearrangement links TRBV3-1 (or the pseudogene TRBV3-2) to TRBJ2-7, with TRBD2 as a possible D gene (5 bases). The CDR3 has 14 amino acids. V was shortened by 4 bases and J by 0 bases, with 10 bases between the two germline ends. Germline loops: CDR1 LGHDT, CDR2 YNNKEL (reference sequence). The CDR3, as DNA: TGTGCCAGCAGCCTTACTAGTGTCTCCTACGAGCAGTACTTC. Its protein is CASSLTSVSYEQYF.

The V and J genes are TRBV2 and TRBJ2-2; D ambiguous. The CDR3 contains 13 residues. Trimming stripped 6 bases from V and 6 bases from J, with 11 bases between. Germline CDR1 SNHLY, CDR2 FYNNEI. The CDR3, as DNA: TGTGCCAGCAGCGGTCGAATTTCCGGGGAGCTGTTTTTT. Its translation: CASSGRISGELFF.

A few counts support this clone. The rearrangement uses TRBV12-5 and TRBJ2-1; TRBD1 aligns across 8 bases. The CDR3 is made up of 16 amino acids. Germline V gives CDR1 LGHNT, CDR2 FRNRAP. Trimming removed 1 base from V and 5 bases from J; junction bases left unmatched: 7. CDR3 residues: CASGLGTGTGNNEQFF. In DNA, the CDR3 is TGTGCTAGTGGTTTGGGGACCGGGACAGGTAACAATGAGCAGTTCTTC.

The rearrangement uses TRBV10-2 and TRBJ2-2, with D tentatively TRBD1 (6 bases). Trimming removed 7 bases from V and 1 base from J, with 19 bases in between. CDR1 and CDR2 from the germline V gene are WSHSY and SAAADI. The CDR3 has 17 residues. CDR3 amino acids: CASIMKDRPQNTGELFF. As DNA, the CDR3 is TGCGCCAGCATTATGAAAGACAGGCCACAGAACACCGGGGAGCTGTTTTTT.

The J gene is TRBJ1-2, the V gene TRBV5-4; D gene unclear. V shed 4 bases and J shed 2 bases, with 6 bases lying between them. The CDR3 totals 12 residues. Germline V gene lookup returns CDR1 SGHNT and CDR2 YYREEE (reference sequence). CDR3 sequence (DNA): TGTGCCAGCAGCGCGAACAACTATGGCTACACCTTC. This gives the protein CASSANNYGYTF.

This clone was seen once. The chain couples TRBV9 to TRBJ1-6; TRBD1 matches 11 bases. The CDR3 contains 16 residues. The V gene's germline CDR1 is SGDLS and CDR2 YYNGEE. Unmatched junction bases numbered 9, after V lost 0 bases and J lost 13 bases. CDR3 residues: CASSVDVGQGADPLHF. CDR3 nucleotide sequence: TGTGCCAGCAGCGTAGATGTTGGACAGGGGGCAGACCCCCTCCACTTT.

The CDR3 loop reads CAWSPGGDSYEQYF. CDR3 in DNA: TGTGCCTGGAGTCCGGGGGGCGACTCCTACGAGCAGTACTTC. This chain connects TRBV30 to TRBJ2-7; tentatively, D is TRBD2 (7 bases). Trimming removed 2 bases from V and 0 bases from J, with 11 bases in between. The CDR3 has 14 residues. Germline V gene sequence: CDR1 GTSNPN, CDR2 SVGIG (reference sequence).

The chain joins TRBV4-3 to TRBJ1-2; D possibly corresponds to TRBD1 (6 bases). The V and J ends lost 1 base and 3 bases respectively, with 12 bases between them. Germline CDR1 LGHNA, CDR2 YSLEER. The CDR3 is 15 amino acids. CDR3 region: CASSQVMDSYYGYTF. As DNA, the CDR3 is TGCGCCAGCAGCCAAGTGATGGACAGCTACTATGGCTACACCTTC.

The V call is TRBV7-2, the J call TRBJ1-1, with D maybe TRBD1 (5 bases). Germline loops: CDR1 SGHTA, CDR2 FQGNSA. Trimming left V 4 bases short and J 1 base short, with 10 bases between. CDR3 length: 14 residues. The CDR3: CASSWGGANTEAFF. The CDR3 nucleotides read TGTGCCAGCAGCTGGGGCGGGGCGAACACTGAAGCTTTCTTT.

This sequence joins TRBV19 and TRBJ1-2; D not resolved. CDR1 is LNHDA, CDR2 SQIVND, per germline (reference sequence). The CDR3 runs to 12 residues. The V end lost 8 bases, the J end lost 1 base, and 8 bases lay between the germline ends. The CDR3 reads CASDISNYGYTF. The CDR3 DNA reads TGTGCCAGTGACATCAGTAACTATGGCTACACCTTC. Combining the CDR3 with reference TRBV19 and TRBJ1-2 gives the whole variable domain DGGITQSPKYLFRKEGQNVTLSCEQNLNHDAMYWYRQDPGQGLRLIYYSQIVNDFQKGDIAEGYSVSREKKESFPLTVTSAQKNPTAFYLCASDISNYGYTFGSGTRLTVV.

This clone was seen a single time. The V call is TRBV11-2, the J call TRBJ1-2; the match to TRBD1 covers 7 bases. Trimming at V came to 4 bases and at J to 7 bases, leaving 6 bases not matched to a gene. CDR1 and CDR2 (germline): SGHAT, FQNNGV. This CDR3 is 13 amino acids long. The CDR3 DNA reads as TGTGCCAGCAGCTCGACAGGGCGGTTTGGCTACACCTTC. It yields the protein CASSSTGRFGYTF.